This T cell receptor (beta chain) was observed in a study of graft-versus-host responses after intestinal transplantation. Study-level background: Grafts were multivisceral, liver-intestinal, or isolated intestinal. Anti-thymocyte globulin induction, then tacrolimus and steroids for around three years, went to all recipients. General study results and limits: Early post-transplant HvG declines showed an association with peak circulating GvH clone levels. Detection of GvH clones occurred in recipient marrow, and some had their first appearance in ileum or blood.

To note about this clone: The antigen is unknown.

The protocol was immunoSEQ multiplex PCR, while the TCRdb copy is restricted to in-frame clones and leaves out a portion. The data show under 30,000 clones, over 85% seen once. The CDR3 is 14 residues long. V was clipped by 5 bases and J by 4 bases; unmatched bases: 7. CDR1 is LNHDA and CDR2 is SQIVND in the germline V gene (reference sequence). Sequencing was performed on PBMCs, taken just over 29 days after intestinal transplant. This clonotype originated in a human patient who received an intestinal transplant, so some T cells may come from the graft donor. The chain has TRBV19 and TRBJ2-7; TRBD2 matches at 8 bases. The CDR3 DNA is TGTGCCAGTAGTCAGCTAGCGGGCGATTACGAGCAGTACTTC. Residues: CASSQLAGDYEQYF.